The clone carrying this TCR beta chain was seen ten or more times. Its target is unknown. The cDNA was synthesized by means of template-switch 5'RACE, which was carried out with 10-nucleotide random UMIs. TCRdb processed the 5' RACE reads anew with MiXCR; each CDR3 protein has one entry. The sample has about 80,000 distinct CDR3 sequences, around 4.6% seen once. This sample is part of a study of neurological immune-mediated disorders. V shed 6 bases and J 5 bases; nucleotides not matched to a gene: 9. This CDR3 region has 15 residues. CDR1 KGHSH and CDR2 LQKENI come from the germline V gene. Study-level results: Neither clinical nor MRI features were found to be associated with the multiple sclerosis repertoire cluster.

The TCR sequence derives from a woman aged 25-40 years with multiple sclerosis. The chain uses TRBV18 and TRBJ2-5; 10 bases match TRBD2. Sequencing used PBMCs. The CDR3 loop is CASSPTSGEFETQYF. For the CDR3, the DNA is TGTGCCAGCTCCCCAACTAGCGGGGAATTCGAGACCCAGTACTTC.